This entry lists 13 T cell receptor beta chains sequenced from one sample in a study of neurological immune-mediated disorders (dated by TCRdb to about 2019). The time point label corresponds to: longitudinal time-point 2. Library prep was done by 5' RACE. Sequencing relied on an Illumina HiSeq 2500. Using fastp at Q25 and MiXCR, TCRdb reprocessed the public reads and kept productive beta chains. Rows are unified per CDR3 protein, each entry keeping the most common DNA and genes. This sample holds 84,000 or so distinct CDR3 sequences; roughly 13% were observed only once. The ten biggest clones cover approximately 4.5% of the sample. The material sequenced was PBMCs. All receptors derive from a female donor with HTLV-1-associated myelopathy (HAM/TSP).

Of note for this clonotype: Germline is not matched at one junction end, which may reflect a read error. The J gene is TRBJ2-6, the V gene TRBV5-1; D is perhaps TRBD1 (5 bases). Germline CDR1 and CDR2: SGHRS and YFSETQ. There are 16 residues in the CDR3. CDR3 nucleotide sequence: TGTGCCAGCAGCTTGAATGCAGGAGCTGGGGCCAACGTCCAGACTTTC. It is translated as CASSLNAGAGANVQTF.

The chain has TRBV20-1 and TRBJ2-7; TRBD1 aligns across 7 bases. CDR1 and CDR2 from the germline V gene are DFQATT and SNEGSKA (reference sequence). CDR3 length: 14 amino acids. Trimming cost V 2 bases and J 3 bases; bases outside gene matches: 7. In DNA form, the CDR3 reads TGCAGTGCTAGAACAGAGACAGGGTACTACGAGCAGTACTTC. Encoded protein: CSARTETGYYEQYF.

This clonotype was counted ten times or more. A read error may produce the germline difference seen at one junction end. The CDR3 DNA reads TGTGCTACCAGCAGAGATGCAGGGGCCTACAATGAGCAGTTCTTC. Its translation is CATSRDAGAYNEQFF. This chain uses TRBV15 with TRBJ2-1; TRBD1 is a possible D gene (6 bases). The CDR3 is 15 amino acids. Germline CDR1 LNHNV, CDR2 YYDKDF (reference sequence).

This clonotype was seen more than once but under ten times. The gene calls are TRBV9 and TRBJ2-2; 7 positions match TRBD2. The V gene's germline CDR1 is SGDLS and CDR2 YYNGEE. The CDR3 totals 16 residues. V gave up 2 bases and J gave up 1 base; unmatched junction bases: 5. DNA for the CDR3: TGTGCCAGCAGCGTTACACTAGCGAGGAACACCGGGGAGCTGTTTTTT. This translates into CASSVTLARNTGELFF.

This clonotype was counted ten times or more. The chain joins TRBV9 to TRBJ1-5; D not certain. Germline CDR1 SGDLS, CDR2 YYNGEE. CDR3 size: 15 residues. V lost 2 bases and J 6 bases, leaving 15 bases between the germline ends. The CDR3 loop is CASSVSEGLGQPQHF. The CDR3 DNA sequence: TGTGCCAGCAGCGTGTCCGAAGGGTTGGGTCAGCCCCAGCATTTT.

There are many counts of this clonotype. The V gene is TRBV6-5, the J gene TRBJ2-3, with TRBD2 as a possible D gene (5 bases). Looked up from germline, CDR1 is MNHEY and CDR2 is SVGAGI. The V end lost 2 bases, the J end lost 3 bases, and 9 bases lay between the germline ends. CDR3 size: 14 residues. CDR3: CASSYGLATDTQYF. The CDR3 region has the DNA TGTGCCAGCAGTTACGGTCTAGCTACAGATACGCAGTATTTT.

About this clonotype: This may come from a read error, since a much larger clone is one base off. The chain links TRBV5-1 to TRBJ1-1, with D uncertain. This CDR3 contains 14 residues. The germline CDR1 and CDR2 sequences are SGHRS and YFSETQ. CDR3 nucleotide sequence: TGCGCCAGCAGCTTGGGACTGGGAGAAACTGAATCTTTCTTT. Protein: CASSLGLGETESFF.

The chain couples TRBV24-1 to TRBJ2-1; D is uncertain. Trimming stripped 1 base from V and 7 bases from J, with 10 bases between. The CDR3 runs to 14 residues. Per germline, CDR1 KGHDR and CDR2 SFDVKD. The CDR3 reads CATSDFASLNEQFF. The CDR3 region has the DNA TGTGCCACCAGTGATTTTGCTAGTCTAAATGAGCAGTTCTTC.

V usage is TRBV7-3 and J usage is TRBJ2-1, with D unclear. CDR3 length: 13 residues. V gave up 1 base and J gave up 8 bases, with 9 bases separating them. Germline values: CDR1 SGHTA, CDR2 FQGTGA. As DNA, the CDR3 is TGTGCCAGCAGCTTAAATCCCATGGATGAGCAGTTCTTC. This codes for CASSLNPMDEQFF.

There are many counts of this clonotype. The CDR3 DNA reads TGCGCCAGCAGCAAGCGGACAGGGGGCGACGCTGAAGCTTTCTTT. It is translated as CASSKRTGGDAEAFF. The V gene is TRBV5-1, the J gene TRBJ1-1, with 11 nucleotides matching TRBD1. This CDR3 has 15 residues. V dropped 4 bases and J dropped 6; count of bases not matched to a gene: 8. Germline lookup yields CDR1 SGHRS and CDR2 YFSETQ.

Many counts were recorded for this clonotype. The genes are TRBV5-1 and TRBJ2-2; 7 bases map to TRBD1. The V gene end was trimmed by 2 bases and the J gene end by 0 bases; junction bases not matched to a gene: 4. The CDR3 has 16 amino acids. Per the germline V gene, CDR1 is SGHRS and CDR2 is YFSETQ. The CDR3: CASSFNQGANTGELFF. The CDR3, as DNA: TGCGCCAGCAGCTTCAATCAGGGGGCGAACACCGGGGAGCTGTTTTTT.

The sample holds one count of this clonotype. The CDR3 region is CSARLGGLKNSPLHF. CDR3 nucleotides: TGCAGTGCACGACTAGGGGGATTGAAGAATTCACCCCTCCACTTT. The chain joins TRBV20-1 to TRBJ1-6; perhaps TRBD1 as D (6 bases). Germline V gene lookup returns CDR1 DFQATT and CDR2 SNEGSKA (reference sequence). V was cut by 6 bases and J by 7 bases, with 19 bases left in between. The CDR3 covers 15 residues.

This clonotype has a count of ten or more. The gene calls are TRBV10-2 and TRBJ2-2; D remains ambiguous. The germline V gene has CDR1 WSHSY and CDR2 SAAADI. This CDR3 spans 13 amino acids. V lost 7 bases and J 6 bases, leaving 12 bases between the germline ends. The CDR3 region is CASKSSASGELFF. The CDR3 DNA follows: TGCGCCAGCAAAAGCTCCGCGTCCGGGGAGCTGTTTTTT.